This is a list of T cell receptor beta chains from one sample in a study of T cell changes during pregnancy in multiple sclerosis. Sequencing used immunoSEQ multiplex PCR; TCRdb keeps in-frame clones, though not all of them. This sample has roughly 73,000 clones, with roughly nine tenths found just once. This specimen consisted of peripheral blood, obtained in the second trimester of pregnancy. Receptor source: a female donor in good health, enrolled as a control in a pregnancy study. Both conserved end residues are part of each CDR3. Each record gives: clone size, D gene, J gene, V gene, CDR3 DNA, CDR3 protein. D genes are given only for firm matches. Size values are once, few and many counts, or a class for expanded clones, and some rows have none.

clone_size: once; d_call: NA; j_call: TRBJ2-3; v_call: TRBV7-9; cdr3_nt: TGTGCCAGCACGGGGAGCACAGATACGCAGTATTTT; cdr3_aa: CASTGSTDTQYF
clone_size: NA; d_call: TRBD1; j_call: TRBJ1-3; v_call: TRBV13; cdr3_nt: TGTGCCAGCAGCTCCGGGACAGGCGGAGGAAACACCATATATTTT; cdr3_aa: CASSSGTGGGNTIYF
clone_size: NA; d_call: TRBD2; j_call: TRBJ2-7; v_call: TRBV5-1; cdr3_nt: TGCGCCAGCAGCCCTCGGGGTAGCGGGGGGGAGCAGTACTTC; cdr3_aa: CASSPRGSGGEQYF
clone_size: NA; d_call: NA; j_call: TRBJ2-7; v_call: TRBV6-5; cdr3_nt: TGTGCCAGCAGTTACCTAGGGGAGGACGAGCAGTACTTC; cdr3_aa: CASSYLGEDEQYF
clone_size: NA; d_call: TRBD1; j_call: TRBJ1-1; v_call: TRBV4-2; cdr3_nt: TGTGCCAGCAGCCAATTTGGGACAGGCAAAACGGGGGGAGCTGAAGCTTTCTTT; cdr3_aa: CASSQFGTGKTGGAEAFF
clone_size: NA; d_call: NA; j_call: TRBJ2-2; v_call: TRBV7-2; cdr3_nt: TGTGCCAGCAGCGGTTCGACAGCGAACACCGGGGAGCTGTTTTTT; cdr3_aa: CASSGSTANTGELFF
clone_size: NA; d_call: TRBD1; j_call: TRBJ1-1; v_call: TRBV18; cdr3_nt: TGTGCCAGCTCTCAGACAGGGGGCAACACTGAAGCTTTCTTT; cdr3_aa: CASSQTGGNTEAFF
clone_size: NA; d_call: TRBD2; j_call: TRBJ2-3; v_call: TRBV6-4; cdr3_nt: TGTGCCAGCAGTGACTCAGGGAGGGGCACAGATACGCAGTATTTT; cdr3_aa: CASSDSGRGTDTQYF
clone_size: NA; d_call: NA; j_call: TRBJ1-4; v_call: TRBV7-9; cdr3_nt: TGTGCCAGCAGCCCGGATGAAAAACTGTTTTTT; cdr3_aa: CASSPDEKLFF
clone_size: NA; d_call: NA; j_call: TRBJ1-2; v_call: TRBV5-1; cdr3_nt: TGCGCCAGCAGCTTGGAAACAGGGCTCTATGGCTACACCTTC; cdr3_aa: CASSLETGLYGYTF
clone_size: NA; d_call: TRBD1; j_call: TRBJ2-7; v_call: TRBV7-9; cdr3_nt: TGTGCCAGCAGCTATGCGGGACAGGGAATCGAGCAGTACTTC; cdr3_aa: CASSYAGQGIEQYF
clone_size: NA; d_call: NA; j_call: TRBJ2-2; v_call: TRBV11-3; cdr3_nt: TGTGCCAGCAGCAATACACGGGCCGGGGAGCTGTTTTTT; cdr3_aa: CASSNTRAGELFF
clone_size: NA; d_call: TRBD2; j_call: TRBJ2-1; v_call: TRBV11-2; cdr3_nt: TGTGCCAGCAGCTTAGATCTCCCAGCGGGGGGGCCAGGACAGTTCTTC; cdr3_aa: CASSLDLPAGGPGQFF
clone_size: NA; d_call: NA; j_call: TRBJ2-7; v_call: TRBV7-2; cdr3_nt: TGTGCCAGCAGCTTAGCGGGGGGAACCTACGAGCAGTACTTC; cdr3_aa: CASSLAGGTYEQYF
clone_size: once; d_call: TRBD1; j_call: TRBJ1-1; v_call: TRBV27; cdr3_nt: TGTGCCAGCAGTCCCCGGACAGGGATGACTTTCTTT; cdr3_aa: CASSPRTGMTFF
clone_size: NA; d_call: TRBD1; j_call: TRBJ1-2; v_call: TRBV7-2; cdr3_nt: TGTGCCAGCAGCTTAGGTCCGGGACAGGGGGTCTATGGCTACACCTTC; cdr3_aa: CASSLGPGQGVYGYTF
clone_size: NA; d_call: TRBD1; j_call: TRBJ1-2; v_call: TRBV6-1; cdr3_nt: TGTGCCAGCAGTGAAATCCGACAGGGGGGCTATGGCTACACCTTC; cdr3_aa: CASSEIRQGGYGYTF
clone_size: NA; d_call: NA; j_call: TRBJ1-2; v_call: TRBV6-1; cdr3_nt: TGTGCCAGCTTAAGTGACGGGTCTAACTATGGCTACACCTTC; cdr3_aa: CASLSDGSNYGYTF
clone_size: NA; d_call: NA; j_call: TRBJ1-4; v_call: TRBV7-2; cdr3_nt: TGTGCCAGCAGCAGCCGGACTAATGAAAAACTGTTTTTT; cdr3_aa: CASSSRTNEKLFF
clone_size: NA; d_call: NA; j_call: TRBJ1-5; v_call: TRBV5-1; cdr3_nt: TGCGCCAGCAGCTTGGGGGGAGTTGATCAGCCCCAGCATTTT; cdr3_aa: CASSLGGVDQPQHF
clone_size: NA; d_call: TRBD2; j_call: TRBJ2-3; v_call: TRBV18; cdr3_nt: TGTGCCAGCTCACCCGGACTAGCGGGGGGGGGCACAGATACGCAGTATTTT; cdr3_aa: CASSPGLAGGGTDTQYF
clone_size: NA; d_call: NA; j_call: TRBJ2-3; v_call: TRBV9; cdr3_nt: TGTGCCAGCAGCGTAGAGCCCACAGATACGCAGTATTTT; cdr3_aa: CASSVEPTDTQYF
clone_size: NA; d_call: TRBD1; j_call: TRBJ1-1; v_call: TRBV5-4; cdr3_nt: TGTGCCAGCAGCACCGGGACAGGTCAAACCAGCGGTGAAGCTTTCTTT; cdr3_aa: CASSTGTGQTSGEAFF
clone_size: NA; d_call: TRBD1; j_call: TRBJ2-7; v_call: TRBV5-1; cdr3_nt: TGCGCCAGCAGCTCGACAGGGGGCATTCCAAACGAGCAGTACTTC; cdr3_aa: CASSSTGGIPNEQYF
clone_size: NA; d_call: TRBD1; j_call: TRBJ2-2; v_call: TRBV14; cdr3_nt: TGTGCCAGCAGCCCCAGACAGTGGACAGGTAGTGCGAACACCGGGGAGCTGTTTTTT; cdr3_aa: CASSPRQWTGSANTGELFF
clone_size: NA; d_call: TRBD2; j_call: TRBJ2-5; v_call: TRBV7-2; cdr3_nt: TGTGCCAGCAGCCCCCGACTAGCGGGGGGGAAAGAGACCCAGTACTTC; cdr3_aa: CASSPRLAGGKETQYF